Given below is one T cell receptor beta chain in context. Antigen specificity is unknown. Profiling relied on immunoSEQ multiplex PCR, and the TCRdb table lists in-frame clones only, not all of them. The sample carries some 7,600 clones, approximately 60% recorded once. This specimen comes from a study of tumor-infiltrating lymphocytes in localized non-small cell lung cancer. In the study overall: Several tumor histologies, both smoking statuses, and some post-neoadjuvant chemotherapy samples were included. Study-wide points: Only some patients had TCR sequencing, depending on available tissue. T-cell fraction did not differ between immunotypes IM1 and IM2. TCRbeta sequencing showed higher T cell infiltration in tumors than uninvolved lung.

In germline, CDR1 is SGHVS, CDR2 FQNEAQ. Trimming shortened V by 3 bases and J by 5 bases, and 17 bases separated the two germline ends. This CDR3 contains 15 residues. The sample comprised uninvolved lung tissue not adjacent to the tumor. The V call is TRBV7-8, the J call TRBJ2-7; either TRBD1 or TRBD2 may supply D (5 bases each). This receptor was taken from a human donor with non-small cell lung cancer. In DNA, the CDR3 is TGTGCCAGCAGCTTCAGCGGCGGTAGGGGAAACGAGCAGTACTTC. Protein: CASSFSGGRGNEQYF.